This T cell receptor (beta chain) comes out of a study of control samples from healthy donors and cancer patients. The CDR3 extends over 16 amino acids. CDR1 SGHAT and CDR2 FQDESV come from the germline V gene (reference sequence). V shed 2 bases and J 0 bases; nucleotides not matched to a gene: 5. Profiling relied on immunoSEQ multiplex PCR, and the TCRdb table lists in-frame clones only, not all of them. Of tens of thousands of clones in the sample, approximately 89% were seen once. This sequence was found in a woman in her sixties or seventies with lung cancer. Sequencing was carried out using PBMCs. The chain carries TRBV11-1 and TRBJ2-5; 8 bases map to TRBD2. The CDR3 loop is CASSLKAGAYQETQYF. CDR3 sequence (DNA): TGTGCCAGCAGCTTAAAAGCGGGGGCTTACCAAGAGACCCAGTACTTC.